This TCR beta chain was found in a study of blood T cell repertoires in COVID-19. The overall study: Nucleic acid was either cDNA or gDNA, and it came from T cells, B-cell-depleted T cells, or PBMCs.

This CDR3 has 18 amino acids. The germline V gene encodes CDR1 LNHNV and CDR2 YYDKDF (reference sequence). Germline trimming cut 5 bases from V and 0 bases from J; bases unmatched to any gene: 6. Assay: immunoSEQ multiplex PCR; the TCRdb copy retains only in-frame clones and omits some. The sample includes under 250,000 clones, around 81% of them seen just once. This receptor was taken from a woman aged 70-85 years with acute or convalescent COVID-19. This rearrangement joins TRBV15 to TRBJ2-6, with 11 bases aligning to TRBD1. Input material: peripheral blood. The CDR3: CATSPRTGGGSGANVLTF. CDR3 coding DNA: TGTGCCACCAGCCCCCGGACAGGGGGCGGCTCTGGGGCCAACGTCCTGACTTTC. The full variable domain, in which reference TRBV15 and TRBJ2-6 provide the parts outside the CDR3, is DAMVIQNPRYQVTQFGKPVTLSCSQTLNHNVMYWYQQKSSQAPKLLFHYYDKDFNNEADTPDNFQSRRPNTSFCFLDIRSPGLGDTAMYLCATSPRTGGGSGANVLTFGAGSRLTVL.